This T cell receptor beta chain was observed in a study of shared clonotypes between healthy human individuals. Division of CD4+ cells produced a CD45RA+ naive subset and a CD45RA-negative memory subset. The repertoire was sequenced with immunoSEQ multiplex PCR; TCRdb's copy has only in-frame clones and lacks some. The table shows around 2,000,000 clones, with 95% occurring only once. The germline V and J ends were trimmed by 11 bases and 1 base, with 12 bases remaining between them. The germline CDR1 and CDR2 sequences are ENHRY and SYGVKD. The CDR3 is 12 amino acids. The sample was naive CD4+ T cells sorted from blood. This sample's subset: CD45RA+ positively selected. The chain recombines TRBV10-3 with TRBJ2-7, with unresolved D. The source is a man aged 18 to 29 in good health. For the CDR3, the DNA is TGTGCCGCCACGGGCACTTCCTACGAGCAGTACTTC. Translation: CAATGTSYEQYF.